This entry lists 20 T cell receptor beta chains sequenced from one sample in a study of cytomegalovirus exposure and HLA in healthy donors. The primer mix had 60 Vbeta and 13 Jbeta primers. TCRdb's copy holds only in-frame clones and misses some; the assay was immunoSEQ multiplex PCR. The sample lists around 170,000 clones, roughly 79% occurring once. Sequenced input: PBMCs. These receptors were collected from a man between 35 and 55 years old in good health and CMV-seronegative.

V gene TRBV27 combines with J gene TRBJ2-7; 7 bases are a match to TRBD1. The CDR3 length is 16 residues. CDR1 is MNHEY and CDR2 is SMNVEV in the germline V gene (reference sequence). V lost 5 bases, J lost 2 bases, and 12 bases stayed unmatched. The CDR3 is CASSPRQGNPTYEQYF. CDR3 sequence (DNA): TGTGCCAGCAGTCCGCGACAGGGTAACCCCACCTACGAGCAGTACTTC.

The chain recombines TRBV7-3 with TRBJ2-3; D may be TRBD2 (6 bases). Germline-derived CDR1 and CDR2 are SGHTA and FQGTGA. The CDR3 runs 14 residues. With 6 bases removed from V and 1 base from J, the gap between germline ends came to 11 bases. CDR3 protein: CASSRDSRTDTQYF. CDR3 DNA sequence: TGTGCCAGCAGTCGGGACTCGCGCACAGATACGCAGTATTTT.

This rearrangement joins TRBV4-2 to TRBJ1-1, with TRBD1 matching over 7 bases. Trimming cost V 3 bases and J 4 bases; bases outside gene matches: 8. The CDR3 has 15 amino acids. Germline CDR1 and CDR2: LGHNA and YNFKEQ. The CDR3 sequence is CASSQYDREVTEAFF. The CDR3 nucleotides read TGTGCCAGCAGCCAGTACGACAGGGAGGTCACTGAAGCTTTCTTT.

This clone was observed a few times. The rearrangement uses TRBV6-6 and TRBJ1-1; 7 bases align to TRBD1. With 3 bases clipped from V and 10 bases from J, the junction kept 8 bases outside the gene matches. The CDR3 spans 13 residues. Germline loops: CDR1 MNHNY, CDR2 SVGAGI (reference sequence). In DNA form, the CDR3 reads TGTGCCAGCAGTTATTCCGGGACAGTAGGAGCTTTCTTT. This codes for CASSYSGTVGAFF.

The CDR3 bases are TGCGCCAGCAGCTCCCCGACAGGGGCGCGTGAGCAGTTCTTC. Amino acid sequence: CASSSPTGAREQFF. The chain is built from TRBV5-1 and TRBJ2-1; TRBD1 matches at 8 bases. Germline V CDR1 and CDR2: SGHRS, YFSETQ. This CDR3 is built from 14 residues. The V gene end was trimmed by 3 bases and the J gene end by 9 bases; junction bases not matched to a gene: 8.

This clone was seen once. The chain has TRBV28 and TRBJ2-5; a possible D gene is TRBD1 (5 bases). The germline V gene has CDR1 MDHEN and CDR2 SYDVKM. The V and J ends lost 9 bases and 3 bases respectively, with 11 bases between them. The CDR3 consists of 12 residues. For the CDR3, the DNA is TGTGCCAGTGGGGCAGAGGAAGAGACCCAGTACTTC. Translated, it gives CASGAEEETQYF. The full variable domain, completed using reference TRBV28 and TRBJ2-5, is DVKVTQSSRYLVKRTGEKVFLECVQDMDHENMFWYRQDPGLGLRLIYFSYDVKMKEKGDIPEGYSVSREKKERFSLILESASTNQTSMYLCASGAEEETQYFGPGTRLLVL.

The chain carries TRBV6-5 and TRBJ1-1; tentative D call: TRBD1 (6 bases). The V and J ends lost 5 bases and 0 bases respectively, with 10 bases between them. The CDR3 has 14 amino acids. Germline loops: CDR1 MNHEY, CDR2 SVGAGI. As DNA, the CDR3 is TGTGCCAGCAGTGTAGGGGGAATGAACACTGAAGCTTTCTTT. Translation gives CASSVGGMNTEAFF.

This clone was counted only a few times. This rearrangement joins TRBV5-1 to TRBJ1-4; D perhaps matches TRBD1 (5 bases). CDR3 size: 16 residues. Trimming removed 4 bases from V and 4 bases from J, with 17 bases in between. Germline V gives CDR1 SGHRS, CDR2 YFSETQ. The CDR3 DNA follows: TGCGCCAGCAGCCCCGCCGCAGGGTTAGGTAATGAAAAACTGTTTTTT. Translation gives CASSPAAGLGNEKLFF.

The gene calls are TRBV10-2 and TRBJ2-1; D possibly corresponds to TRBD2 (7 bases). V was trimmed by 6 bases and J by 5 bases, leaving 26 bases between them. Germline V CDR1 and CDR2: WSHSY, SAAADI. The CDR3 sequence is 18 residues long. The CDR3 nucleotides are TGCGCCAGCAGAGAACAGTTAGGCGGGGGCCTCCTAGACAATGAGCAGTTCTTC. Amino acids: CASREQLGGGLLDNEQFF.

This rearrangement joins TRBV7-3 to TRBJ2-3; D is possibly TRBD2 (5 bases). Germline V gene sequence: CDR1 SGHTA, CDR2 FQGTGA. Trimming took 2 bases from V and 3 from J, leaving 9 bases between them. The CDR3 is made up of 14 amino acids. CDR3 residues: CASSLGLATDTQYF. The CDR3 nucleotides are TGTGCCAGCAGCTTAGGGCTAGCAACAGATACGCAGTATTTT.

This clone turned up a few times. V gene TRBV5-1 combines with J gene TRBJ2-3; 10 bases are a match to TRBD2. The CDR3 loop spans 16 amino acids. The germline V gene encodes CDR1 SGHRS and CDR2 YFSETQ. Trimming removed 0 bases from V and 6 bases from J; junction bases left unmatched: 7. Here the CDR3 DNA reads TGCGCCAGCAGCTTGGGACCAGCGGGAGGGCCGGATACGCAGTATTTT. This translates into CASSLGPAGGPDTQYF.

The genes are TRBV7-9 and TRBJ1-5; 7 nucleotides agree with TRBD1. The length of the CDR3 is 15 residues. Losses at the gene ends were 5 bases for V and 5 bases for J; bases not matched to a gene: 9. Germline V gene lookup returns CDR1 SEHNR and CDR2 FQNEAQ (reference sequence). DNA for the CDR3: TGTGCCAGCAGCGGAGACAGGGCTGACGATCAGCCCCAGCATTTT. Encoded protein: CASSGDRADDQPQHF. Variable domain in full (rest from reference TRBV7-9 and TRBJ1-5): DTGVSQNPRHKITKRGQNVTFRCDPISEHNRLYWYRQTLGQGPEFLTYFQNEAQLEKSRLLSDRFSAERPKGSFSTLEIQRTEQGDSAMYLCASSGDRADDQPQHFGDGTRLSIL.

Only a few counts were recorded for this clone. V gene TRBV9 combines with J gene TRBJ1-6, with D perhaps matching TRBD1 (5 bases). Deletions cut 0 bases from V and 7 bases from J, with 11 bases between. The CDR3 extends over 15 amino acids. Germline CDR1 SGDLS, CDR2 YYNGEE. Here the CDR3 DNA reads TGTGCCAGCAGCGTAGGAGGGGCGGGGAATTCACCCCTCCACTTT. Its translation: CASSVGGAGNSPLHF. Supplemented by reference TRBV9 and TRBJ1-6, the full variable domain reads DSGVTQTPKHLITATGQRVTLRCSPRSGDLSVYWYQQSLDQGLQFLIQYYNGEERAKGNILERFSAQQFPDLHSELNLSSLELGDSALYFCASSVGGAGNSPLHFGNGTRLTVT.

Concerning this clone: An end of the junction differs from the germline gene, which may be a read error. V gene TRBV18 combines with J gene TRBJ1-4; tentatively, D is TRBD1 (6 bases). The germline V gene has CDR1 KGHSH and CDR2 LQKENI. The CDR3 sequence is 13 residues long. CDR3 region: CASSPLPGPGGVF. The CDR3 nucleotides read TGTGCCAGCTCACCCCTCCCGGGGCCGGGGGGCGTTTTT. Full variable domain (remainder filled in from reference TRBV18 and TRBJ1-4): NAGVMQNPRHLVRRRGQEARLRCSPMKGHSHVYWYRQLPEEGLKFMVYLQKENIIDESGMPKERFSAEFPKEGPSILRIQQVVRGDSAAYFCASSPLPGPGGVFGSGTQLSVL.

The chain is built from TRBV10-3 and TRBJ2-3; TRBD2 aligns across 9 bases. Germline lookup yields CDR1 ENHRY and CDR2 SYGVKD. There are 14 residues in the CDR3. V shed 6 bases and J 4 bases; nucleotides not matched to a gene: 5. CDR3 in amino acids: CAIRLAGAADTQYF. In DNA, the CDR3 is TGTGCCATCAGATTAGCGGGAGCGGCAGATACGCAGTATTTT.

The V gene is TRBV6-5, the J gene TRBJ2-5; tentatively, D is TRBD2 (5 bases). CDR3 size: 15 residues. The V and J ends lost 7 bases and 4 bases respectively, with 19 bases between them. Germline V gives CDR1 MNHEY, CDR2 SVGAGI. The CDR3 is CASTYPRGRGETQYF. CDR3 coding DNA: TGTGCCAGCACCTACCCCCGAGGACGGGGAGAGACCCAGTACTTC.

The rearrangement links TRBV7-3 to TRBJ2-2, with D possibly being TRBD2 (5 bases). Trimming shortened V by 5 bases and J by 3 bases, and 10 bases separated the two germline ends. Germline lookup yields CDR1 SGHTA and CDR2 FQGTGA. The CDR3 spans 14 residues. Here the CDR3 reads CASSPSKDTGELFF. For the CDR3, the DNA is TGTGCCAGCAGCCCTAGCAAGGACACCGGGGAGCTGTTTTTT.

The rearrangement uses TRBV5-4 and TRBJ2-3; a weak D match, TRBD1 (5 bases). V shed 1 base and J shed 3 bases, with 6 bases lying between them. Germline-derived CDR1 and CDR2 are SGHNT and YYREEE (reference sequence). The CDR3 has 13 amino acids. CDR3 amino acids: CASSLRGTDTQYF. The DNA of the CDR3 is TGTGCCAGCAGCTTGAGGGGAACAGATACGCAGTATTTT.

This clone appeared once. The chain recombines TRBV2 with TRBJ1-1, with D hard to call. This CDR3 contains 11 residues. Germline V lookup: CDR1 SNHLY, CDR2 FYNNEI. V was shortened by 3 bases and J by 12 bases, with 11 bases between the two germline ends. CDR3 sequence: CASSDGSVTFF. In DNA form, the CDR3 reads TGTGCCAGCAGTGACGGGAGTGTAACTTTCTTT.

V usage is TRBV11-1 and J usage is TRBJ2-2, with 7 bases fitting TRBD2. CDR3 length equals 14 residues. Germline V gene data show CDR1 as SGHAT and CDR2 as FQDESV (reference sequence). V was clipped by 5 bases and J by 8 bases; unmatched bases: 8. This CDR3 is CASSLGTNRGELFF. DNA of the CDR3: TGTGCCAGCAGCCTCGGGACTAACCGTGGGGAGCTGTTTTTT.